These T cell receptor beta chains were read from a single sample in a study of OX40 agonist ivuxolimab in advanced cancers. Assay: immunoSEQ multiplex PCR; the TCRdb copy retains only in-frame clones and omits some. The sample shows 60,000 to 65,000 clones, 91% of them seen only once. The source was CD4+ or CD8+ T cells sorted from blood, collected in a trial of the OX40 agonist ivuxolimab. Source of these receptors: an adult with an advanced solid tumor such as melanoma, head and neck, liver or kidney cancer. Each CDR3 is given with its conserved first and last residue. Each record gives: J gene, V gene, D gene, CDR3 DNA, CDR3 protein. The D gene is left open where the match is weak.

j_call: TRBJ1-1
v_call: TRBV19
d_call: -
cdr3_nt: TGTGCCAGTACCCTCACGGTCATGAACACTGAAGCTTTCTTT
cdr3_aa: CASTLTVMNTEAFF

j_call: TRBJ2-1
v_call: TRBV19
d_call: TRBD2
cdr3_nt: TGTGCCAGTACTTTTCTAGCGGGAGTCAATGAGCAGTTCTTC
cdr3_aa: CASTFLAGVNEQFF

j_call: TRBJ1-2
v_call: TRBV29-1
d_call: -
cdr3_nt: TGCAGCGTTGACCTAGGAGAAATGAGGAAAGGCTACACCTTC
cdr3_aa: CSVDLGEMRKGYTF

j_call: TRBJ1-1
v_call: TRBV11-2
d_call: -
cdr3_nt: TGTGCCAGCAGCGTAGGACAGATGAACACTGAAGCTTTCTTT
cdr3_aa: CASSVGQMNTEAFF

j_call: TRBJ1-1
v_call: TRBV10-3
d_call: -
cdr3_nt: TGTGCCATCAGTGAGTCGTGGGGAATGAATGAAGCTTTCTTT
cdr3_aa: CAISESWGMNEAFF

j_call: TRBJ2-5
v_call: TRBV4-3
d_call: -
cdr3_nt: TGCGCCAGCAGCCAGCACAGTGGTGAGACCCAGTACTTC
cdr3_aa: CASSQHSGETQYF

j_call: TRBJ2-2
v_call: TRBV7-9
d_call: TRBD1
cdr3_nt: TGTGCCAGCAACACCTGGACAGGGGGGACCGGGGAGCTGTTTTTT
cdr3_aa: CASNTWTGGTGELFF

j_call: TRBJ2-1
v_call: TRBV5-1
d_call: TRBD2
cdr3_nt: TGCGCCAGCAGCTCCGAAGCTAGCGGGAGTTCCTACAATGAGCAGTTCTTC
cdr3_aa: CASSSEASGSSYNEQFF

j_call: TRBJ2-7
v_call: TRBV4-1
d_call: -
cdr3_nt: TGCGCCAGCAGCCAAGATGGGTGGGTTGGGCAGTACTTC
cdr3_aa: CASSQDGWVGQYF

j_call: TRBJ2-2
v_call: TRBV9
d_call: -
cdr3_nt: TGTGCCAGCAGCCCGAGTGCCGGGGAGCTGTTTTTT
cdr3_aa: CASSPSAGELFF